Listed here is a single T cell receptor (beta chain). What it recognizes is unknown. These data are taken from a study of monozygotic twins with inflammatory bowel disease. TCRdb reanalyzed the 5' RACE reads, giving one entry per CDR3 protein sequence and no DNA. In total, the table holds a few hundred thousand distinct CDR3 sequences. Whole blood that had not undergone T cell sorting provided the isolated total RNA. Germline values: CDR1 LNHNV, CDR2 YYDKDF (reference sequence). The CDR3 is 14 residues long. Study-level points and caveats: Variability in patient repertoires may have come partly from differing immunosuppressive treatments. Discordant twins had repertoire similarity that did not differ from that of concordant twins, possibly from limited power.

The J gene is TRBJ1-5, the V gene TRBV15; TCRdb's assignment of TRBD1 cannot be checked, as there is no DNA. Source material: blood. The sequence was collected from a human donor with ulcerative colitis or Crohn's disease, or a healthy co-twin of an affected twin (not recorded which). CDR3 sequence reads: CATKGQGSNQPQHF.